This T cell receptor (beta chain) was found in a study of blood T cell repertoires in COVID-19. In the original analysis: Scientists estimated how many nucleated cells there were by amplifying reference gene primers. Produced via immunoSEQ multiplex PCR; TCRdb's table is partial and in-frame only. V and J calls plus clone size are reproduced from that table; the DNA served to infer D and trimming. The profile shows about 220,000 clones, roughly 84% of them singletons. Trimming stripped 1 base from V and 7 bases from J, with 16 bases between. The CDR3 consists of 15 residues. Per the germline V gene, CDR1 is LNHNV and CDR2 is YYDKDF (reference sequence).

This rearrangement joins TRBV15 to TRBJ1-2; maybe TRBD1 (6 bases). This clonotype was sampled from a woman of 80 years or more with acute or convalescent COVID-19. Sequencing used peripheral blood. The CDR3 spells CATSRGEGEGLGYTF. CDR3 sequence (DNA): TGTGCCACCAGCAGAGGGGAGGGGGAGGGTCTTGGCTACACCTTC.